The 5 T cell receptor beta chains given below trace back to one sample, sequenced in a study of identical twins. TCRdb ran MiXCR on the 5' RACE reads and lists one entry per CDR3 protein. The top ten clones hold roughly 0.3% of a sample with 1.5 million to 2 million distinct CDR3 sequences, roughly 35% of them seen once. Material for sequencing was cord blood. These receptors originate from a newborn girl in good health.

This clonotype occurred a few times. This rearrangement joins TRBV27 to TRBJ1-2; 8 nucleotides line up with TRBD1. The CDR3 loop spans 14 amino acids. Germline V CDR1 and CDR2: MNHEY, SMNVEV (reference sequence). The ends lost 3 bases at V and 8 bases at J; junction bases unmatched: 8. This chain's CDR3 is CASSFRTGQAGYTF. CDR3 nucleotides: TGTGCCAGCAGTTTCAGGACAGGGCAGGCGGGCTACACCTTC.

This clonotype has a count of ten or more. The chain couples TRBV27 to TRBJ2-1; D call uncertain. Germline CDR1 reads MNHEY; CDR2 reads SMNVEV (reference sequence). The CDR3 extends over 11 amino acids. Trimming took off 3 bases at V and 7 bases at J, with 4 bases between the two ends. The CDR3: CASSFQNEQFF. The CDR3 DNA reads as TGTGCCAGCAGTTTCCAAAATGAGCAGTTCTTC.

This clonotype was detected ten times or more. V is TRBV7-9 and J is TRBJ1-2; D remains ambiguous. CDR1 is SEHNR, CDR2 FQNEAQ, per germline (reference sequence). V was pared by 0 bases and J by 4 bases, with 24 bases between. CDR3 size: 19 residues. The CDR3 coding sequence is TGTGCCAGCAGCTTAGCTCTTACCCGCGACATGACCCAATCCTATGGCTACACCTTC. It yields the protein CASSLALTRDMTQSYGYTF. Supplemented by reference TRBV7-9 and TRBJ1-2, the full variable domain reads DTGVSQNPRHKITKRGQNVTFRCDPISEHNRLYWYRQTLGQGPEFLTYFQNEAQLEKSRLLSDRFSAERPKGSFSTLEIQRTEQGDSAMYLCASSLALTRDMTQSYGYTFGSGTRLTVV.

CDR3 loop: CSARDWTLYNEQFF. The CDR3 DNA reads as TGCAGTGCTAGAGATTGGACTCTCTACAATGAGCAGTTCTTC. This chain uses TRBV20-1 with TRBJ2-1; D may be TRBD2 (5 bases). With 0 bases removed from V and 3 bases from J, the gap between germline ends came to 9 bases. This CDR3 contains 14 residues. Germline assignment: CDR1 DFQATT and CDR2 SNEGSKA (reference sequence).

The CDR3 DNA is TGTGCCAGCAGCCAAGCCGGGAGGGGGCAGGGGGACACTGAAGCTTTCTTT. It codes for CASSQAGRGQGDTEAFF. The chain links TRBV14 to TRBJ1-1, with TRBD1 identical over 7 bases. The CDR3 is 17 residues long. Germline lookup yields CDR1 SGHDN and CDR2 FVKESK. V was clipped by 1 base and J by 3 bases; unmatched bases: 11.